There are a few counts of the clone carrying this T cell receptor (beta chain). The antigen is unknown. The CDR3 consists of 15 residues. Germline CDR1 is DFQATT and CDR2 is SNEGSKA (reference sequence). Trimming removed 6 bases from V and 2 bases from J; junction bases left unmatched: 9. The source of the sample is a study of identical twins. Findings and limits, study-wide: While abundant cord blood beta clonotypes carried fewer insertions, memory repertoires showed no such pattern.

TCRdb recomputed calls from the 5' RACE reads with MiXCR, one row per CDR3 protein. Of 210,000 or so distinct CDR3 sequences listed, 15% to 20% are singletons. The same sample was also studied in work on T cells expressing NK-cell markers.

The receptor comes from a woman aged 18-29 years in good health. Sequencing was done on a sample of CD8+ T cells sorted from blood. J is TRBJ2-1 and V is TRBV20-1; 8 bases are a match to TRBD1. The CDR3 region is CSARNRDRTYNEQFF. The CDR3 region has the DNA TGCAGTGCCCGGAACCGGGACAGGACCTACAATGAGCAGTTCTTC.